The text below deals with one T cell receptor beta chain. Its antigen is still unknown. A much more abundant neighbour one base away suggests this may be a read error. This record belongs to a study of spatial heterogeneity in lung cancer. Overall study results and limits: Nonsynonymous mutations, ubiquitous and regional, were tracked respectively by counts of ubiquitous and regional expanded TCRs. The study estimated around 6.3% alpha and roughly 14% beta chain coverage of tumor T cells. It was found that expanded intratumoral alpha and beta TCR counts tracked tumor mutation counts.

CDR1 is LNHDA, CDR2 SQIVND, per germline (reference sequence). This CDR3 comprises 17 residues. In TCRdb, the 5' RACE reads were re-called with MiXCR into one record per CDR3 protein. The sample comprises some 13,000 distinct CDR3 sequences, over 3% of which are singletons, and approximately 8% rests with the top ten. Time point specified: sample taken at primary tumor resection. The donor group consisted of 72 patients who had untreated, early-stage non-small cell lung cancer. Whole RNA obtained from tumor, nontumor lung or frozen PBMC underwent sequencing without sorting. The source was lung tumor tissue, collected at surgery. This TCR derives from a male donor with early-stage non-small cell lung cancer. The chain has TRBV19 and TRBJ1-2; TRBD1 agrees at 7 bases. The CDR3 sequence is CASSIGLGQAMSYGDTF. The CDR3 DNA reads as TGTGCCAGTAGTATAGGCCTCGGACAGGCGATGAGCTATGGCGACACCTTC.